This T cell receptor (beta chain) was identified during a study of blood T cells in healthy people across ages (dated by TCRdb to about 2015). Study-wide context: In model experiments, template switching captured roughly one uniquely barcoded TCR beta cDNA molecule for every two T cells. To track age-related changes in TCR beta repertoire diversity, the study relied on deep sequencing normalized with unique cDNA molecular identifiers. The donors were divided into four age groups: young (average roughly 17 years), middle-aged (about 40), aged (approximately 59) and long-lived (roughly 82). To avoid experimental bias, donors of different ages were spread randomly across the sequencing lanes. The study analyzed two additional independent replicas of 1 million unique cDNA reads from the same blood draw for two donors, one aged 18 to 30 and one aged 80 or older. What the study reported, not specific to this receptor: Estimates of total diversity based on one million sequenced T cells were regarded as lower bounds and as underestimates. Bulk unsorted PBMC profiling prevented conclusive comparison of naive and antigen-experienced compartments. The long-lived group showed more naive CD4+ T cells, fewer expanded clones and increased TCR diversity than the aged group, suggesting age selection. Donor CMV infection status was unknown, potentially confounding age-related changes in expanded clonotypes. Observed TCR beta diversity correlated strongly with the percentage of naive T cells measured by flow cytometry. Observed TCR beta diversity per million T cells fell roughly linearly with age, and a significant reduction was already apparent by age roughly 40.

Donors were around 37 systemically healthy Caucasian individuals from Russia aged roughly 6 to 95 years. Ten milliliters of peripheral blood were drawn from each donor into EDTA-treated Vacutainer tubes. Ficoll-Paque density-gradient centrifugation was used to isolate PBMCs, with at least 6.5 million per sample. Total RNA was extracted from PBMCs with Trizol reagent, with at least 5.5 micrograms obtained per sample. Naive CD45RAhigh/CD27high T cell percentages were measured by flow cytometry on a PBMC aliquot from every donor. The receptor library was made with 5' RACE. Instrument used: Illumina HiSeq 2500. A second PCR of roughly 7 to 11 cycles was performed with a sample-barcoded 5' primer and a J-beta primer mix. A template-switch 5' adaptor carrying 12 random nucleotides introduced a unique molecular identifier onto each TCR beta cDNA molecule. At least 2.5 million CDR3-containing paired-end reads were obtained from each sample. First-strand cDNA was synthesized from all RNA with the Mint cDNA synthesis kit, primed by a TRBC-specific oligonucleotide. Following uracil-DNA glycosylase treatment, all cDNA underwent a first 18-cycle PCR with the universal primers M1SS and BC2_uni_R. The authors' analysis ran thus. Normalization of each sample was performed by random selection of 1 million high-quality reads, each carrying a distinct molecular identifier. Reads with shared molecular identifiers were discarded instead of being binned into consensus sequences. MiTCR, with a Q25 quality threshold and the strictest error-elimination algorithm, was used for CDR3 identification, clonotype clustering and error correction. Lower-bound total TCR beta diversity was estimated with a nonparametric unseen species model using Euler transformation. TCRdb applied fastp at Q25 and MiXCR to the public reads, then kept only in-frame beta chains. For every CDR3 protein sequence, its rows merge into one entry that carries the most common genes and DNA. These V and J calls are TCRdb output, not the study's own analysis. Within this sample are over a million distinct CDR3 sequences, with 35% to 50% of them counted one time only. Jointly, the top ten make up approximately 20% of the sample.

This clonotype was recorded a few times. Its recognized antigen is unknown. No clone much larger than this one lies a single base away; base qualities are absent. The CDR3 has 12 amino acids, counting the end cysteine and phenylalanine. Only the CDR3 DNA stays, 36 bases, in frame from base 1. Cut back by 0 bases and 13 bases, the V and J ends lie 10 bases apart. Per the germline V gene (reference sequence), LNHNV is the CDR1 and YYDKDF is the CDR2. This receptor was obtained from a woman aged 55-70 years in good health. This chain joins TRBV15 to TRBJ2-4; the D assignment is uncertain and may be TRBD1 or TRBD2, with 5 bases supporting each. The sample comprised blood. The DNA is TGTGCCACCAGCAGAGATTCCAGGGAGCAGTACTTC. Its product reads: CATSRDSREQYF. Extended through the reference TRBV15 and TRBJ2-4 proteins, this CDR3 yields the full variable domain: DAMVIQNPRYQVTQFGKPVTLSCSQTLNHNVMYWYQQKSSQAPKLLFHYYDKDFNNEADTPDNFQSRRPNTSFCFLDIRSPGLGDTAMYLCATSRDSREQYFGAGTRLSVL.